This passage covers 12 T cell receptor beta chains from one sample sequenced in a study of memory CD4+ T cells and cytomegalovirus serostatus. Single viable CD3+CD4+CD8-CD45RO+ cells were sorted as the memory CD4+ T cells. Generated by immunoSEQ multiplex PCR, the TCRdb table keeps only in-frame clones and is missing some. The sample records about 57,000 clones, more than 60% being singletons. Source material: memory CD4+ T cells from blood. The receptors were gathered from an adult in good health and CMV-seronegative.

The chain recombines TRBV19 with TRBJ2-1, with D hard to call. V was clipped by 8 bases and J by 6 bases, with 8 bases between them. In germline, CDR1 is LNHDA, CDR2 SQIVND (reference sequence). The CDR3 runs to 11 residues. This chain's CDR3 is CASSRGNEQFF. CDR3 DNA: TGTGCCAGTTCTAGAGGCAATGAGCAGTTCTTC.

The CDR3 protein is CASSPRAYNSPLHF. The CDR3, as DNA: TGTGCCAGCTCACCAAGGGCCTATAATTCACCCCTCCACTTT. The chain uses TRBV18 and TRBJ1-6; D remains unclear. In germline, CDR1 is KGHSH, CDR2 LQKENI. Deletions cut 2 bases from V and 2 bases from J, with 4 bases between. The CDR3 runs to 14 residues.

The gene calls are TRBV7-6 and TRBJ2-7; 9 nucleotides line up with TRBD2. J gave up 5 bases and V 1 base, and 6 bases lay outside the gene matches. The CDR3 is made up of 15 amino acids. Germline CDR1 SGHVS, CDR2 FNYEAQ. The CDR3 nucleotides are TGTGCCAGCAGCTTAGGCGGGAGGGCCGTCCACGAGCAGTACTTC. It translates to CASSLGGRAVHEQYF.

This clone was detected only a few times. This chain uses TRBV29-1 with TRBJ1-1; D unresolved. V lost 4 bases and J 6 bases, leaving 9 bases between the germline ends. CDR1 SQVTM and CDR2 ANQGSEA come from the germline V gene. The CDR3 is made up of 11 amino acids. CDR3 in amino acids: CSVVTGSEAFF. CDR3 sequence (DNA): TGCAGCGTTGTAACGGGGTCTGAAGCTTTCTTT. The complete variable domain, with remaining parts taken from reference TRBV29-1 and TRBJ1-1, reads SAVISQKPSRDICQRGTSLTIQCQVDSQVTMMFWYRQQPGQSLTLIATANQGSEATYESGFVIDKFPISRPNLTFSTLTVSNMSPEDSSIYLCSVVTGSEAFFGQGTRLTVV.

V is TRBV5-1 and J is TRBJ2-7; D gene ambiguous. This CDR3 is 13 amino acids long. Germline CDR1 is SGHRS and CDR2 is YFSETQ. V gave up 3 bases and J gave up 9 bases, with 16 bases separating them. CDR3 in amino acids: CASSSDLYSGQYF. The CDR3 nucleotides read TGCGCCAGCAGCTCGGACCTGTATTCCGGGCAGTACTTC.

The CDR3 bases are TGTGCCTGGAATTCGGGAGGGGGCACTGAAGCTTTCTTT. Amino acid sequence: CAWNSGGGTEAFF. This chain links TRBV30 with TRBJ1-1; D perhaps matches TRBD1 (6 bases). Per germline, CDR1 GTSNPN and CDR2 SVGIG (reference sequence). The CDR3 consists of 13 residues. Trimming cost V 4 bases and J 4 bases, with 13 bases left between them. Together with reference TRBV30 and TRBJ1-1, the CDR3 gives the full variable domain: SQTIHQWPATLVQPVGSPLSLECTVEGTSNPNLYWYRQAAGRGLQLLFYSVGIGQISSEVPQNLSASRPQDRQFILSSKKLLLSDSGFYLCAWNSGGGTEAFFGQGTRLTVV.

This clone is medium-sized in the sample. The J gene is TRBJ2-5, the V gene TRBV5-1, with D possibly TRBD2 on 6 matching bases. The V and J ends lost 5 bases and 4 bases respectively, with 18 bases between them. Germline assignment: CDR1 SGHRS and CDR2 YFSETQ. The CDR3 is 15 residues long. CDR3 residues: CASRPSRDFLETQYF. The CDR3 DNA sequence: TGCGCCAGCAGACCATCCCGGGACTTCTTAGAGACCCAGTACTTC. Full variable domain (outside the CDR3, taken from reference TRBV5-1 and TRBJ2-5): KAGVTQTPRYLIKTRGQQVTLSCSPISGHRSVSWYQQTPGQGLQFLFEYFSETQRNKGNFPGRFSGRQFSNSRSEMNVSTLELGDSALYLCASRPSRDFLETQYFGPGTRLLVL.

The CDR3 DNA reads TGTGCCAGCAGTGCGGGCGGCCCCTACGAGCAGTACTTC. It codes for CASSAGGPYEQYF. The chain has TRBV2 and TRBJ2-7; D remains unclear. Trimming cost V 4 bases and J 2 bases, with 9 bases left between them. Germline lookup yields CDR1 SNHLY and CDR2 FYNNEI. The length of the CDR3 is 13 residues.

The chain recombines TRBV14 with TRBJ1-2, with a weak D call TRBD1 (6 bases). The CDR3 sequence is 13 residues long. Germline lookup yields CDR1 SGHDN and CDR2 FVKESK. V was cut by 4 bases and J by 4 bases, with 10 bases left in between. The CDR3 loop is CASSPDSGYGYTF. The CDR3 region has the DNA TGTGCCAGCAGCCCGGACAGCGGCTATGGCTACACCTTC. Based on the CDR3 plus reference TRBV14 and TRBJ1-2, the full variable domain is EAGVTQFPSHSVIEKGQTVTLRCDPISGHDNLYWYRRVMGKEIKFLLHFVKESKQDESGMPNNRFLAERTGGTYSTLKVQPAELEDSGVYFCASSPDSGYGYTFGSGTRLTVV.

CDR3: CASSLSGYTEAFF. DNA of the CDR3: TGTGCCAGCAGTTTATCGGGGTACACTGAAGCTTTCTTT. The chain uses TRBV28 and TRBJ1-1; D not certain. This CDR3 is 13 amino acids long. V dropped 1 base and J dropped 3 bases, with 6 bases sitting between them. Germline CDR1 and CDR2: MDHEN and SYDVKM.

This chain links TRBV1 with TRBJ1-3; the table assigns TRBD1, which was not confirmed against the DNA. TRBV1 is assigned pseudogene status. The CDR3 consists of 16 residues. CDR3 amino acids: CTSGDRLLTVGNTIYF. The CDR3 coding sequence is TGCACCAGCGGGGACAGGCTGTTAACGGTCGGAAACACCATATATTTT.

In the case of this clone: The junction differs from germline at one of its ends, possibly a read error. This chain uses TRBV6-1 with TRBJ2-1; D may be TRBD2 (6 bases). The germline CDR1 and CDR2 sequences are MNHNS and SASEGT. The CDR3 spans 15 residues. The CDR3 here is CASSGIGGSYNGQFF. DNA of the CDR3: TGTGCCAGCAGTGGGATAGGAGGGTCCTACAATGGGCAGTTCTTC.